This paragraph reports one TCR beta chain. Measured with immunoSEQ multiplex PCR; TCRdb has only the in-frame clones, and not every one. The repertoire holds about 340,000 clones, with about 90% as singletons. The V and J ends lost 1 base and 6 bases, in that order; junction bases with no gene match: 5. The CDR3 runs 15 residues. In germline, CDR1 is SEHNR, CDR2 FQNEAQ (reference sequence). The record originates from a study of blood T cell repertoires in COVID-19. The wider study: The analysed material was cDNA or gDNA that came from T cells, B-cell-depleted T cells, or PBMCs.

The sequenced sample was peripheral blood. The chain recombines TRBV7-9 with TRBJ2-7; 11 bases are shared with TRBD1. The source of this sequence is a woman in her forties or fifties with COVID-19, enrolled during active disease. The CDR3: CASSLVDRGPIEQYF. The CDR3 nucleotides read TGTGCCAGCAGCTTAGTGGACAGGGGGCCAATCGAGCAGTACTTC. Supplemented by reference TRBV7-9 and TRBJ2-7, the full variable domain reads DTGVSQNPRHKITKRGQNVTFRCDPISEHNRLYWYRQTLGQGPEFLTYFQNEAQLEKSRLLSDRFSAERPKGSFSTLEIQRTEQGDSAMYLCASSLVDRGPIEQYFGPGTRLTVT.